This entry describes one T cell receptor beta chain. The CDR3 is made up of 13 amino acids. Germline-derived CDR1 and CDR2 are SQVTM and ANQGSEA. The V end was cut by 4 bases, the J end by 5 bases, with 14 bases between. This entry is derived from a study of shared clonotypes between healthy human individuals. Adult donors, all healthy and HIV-negative, had no recent acute infections or vaccinations. It was about 100 million PBMCs that unsorted samples used for genomic DNA. Using immunoSEQ multiplex PCR, the repertoire was profiled, and TCRdb retains in-frame clones only, with some absent. The top ten clones hold approximately 12% of a sample with under 600,000 clones, nearly 80% of them seen once.

Specimen: PBMCs. This sequence was found in a middle-aged woman in good health. Some clones in this sample may be carry-over from other donors' samples. The chain couples TRBV29-1 to TRBJ2-5; the D gene is possibly TRBD2 (6 bases). CDR3 sequence (DNA): TGCAGCGTTGCGGGGTCAAGCGGGGAGACCCAGTACTTC. Translated, it gives CSVAGSSGETQYF.